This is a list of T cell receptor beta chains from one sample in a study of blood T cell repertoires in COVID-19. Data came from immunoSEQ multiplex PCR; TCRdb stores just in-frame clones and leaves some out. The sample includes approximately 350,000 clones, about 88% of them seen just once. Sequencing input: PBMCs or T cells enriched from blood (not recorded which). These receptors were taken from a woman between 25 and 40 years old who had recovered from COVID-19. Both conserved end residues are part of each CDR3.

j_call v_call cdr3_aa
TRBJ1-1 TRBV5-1 CASSLGTLVNTEAFF
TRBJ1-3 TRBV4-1 CASSQATPDRGSGNTIYF
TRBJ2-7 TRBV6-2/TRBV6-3 CASSLRNDRSGEQYF
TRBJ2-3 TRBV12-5 CASGFPSRTSGTVGLRSTDTQYF
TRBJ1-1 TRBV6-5 CASRYPGTEAFF
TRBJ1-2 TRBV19 CASRPPRDTNVLGYGYTF
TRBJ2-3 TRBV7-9 CASSLGGQGGTDTQYF
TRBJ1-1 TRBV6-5 CASSTGLSKGAFF
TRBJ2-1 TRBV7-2 CASSDWTSGSNEQFF
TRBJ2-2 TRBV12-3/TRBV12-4 CASRTGWTGELFF
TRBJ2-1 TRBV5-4 CASSRGGAGGIDNEQFF
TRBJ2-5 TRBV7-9 CASSRDREETQYF
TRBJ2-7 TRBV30 CAWSVAGIKEQYF
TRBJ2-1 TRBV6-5 CASRRGGGTDEQFF
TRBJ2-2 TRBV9 CASSVRPGAGSSSTGELFF
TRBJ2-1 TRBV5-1 CASSLASGATYNEQFF
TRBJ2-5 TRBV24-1 CATSEAGTAQETQYF
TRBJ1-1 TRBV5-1 CASSSTGGTEAFF
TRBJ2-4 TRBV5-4 CASSLLLAGPDHIQYF
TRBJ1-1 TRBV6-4 CASSPGGAPTEAFF
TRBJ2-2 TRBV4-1 CASSISGGPAGELFF
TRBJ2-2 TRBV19 CASSNIRASGHTGELFF
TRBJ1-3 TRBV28 CASVSRGASGNTIYF
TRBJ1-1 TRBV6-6 CASSSDRGLAFF
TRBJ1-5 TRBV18 CASSPAGSQPQHF
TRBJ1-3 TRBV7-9 CASSFGQGGNTIYF
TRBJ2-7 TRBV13 CASSPQNKYEQYF
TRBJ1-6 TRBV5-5 CASSWGTRAEDSPLHF